A selection of T cell receptor beta chains follows, all from one sample in a study of CD8 T cells in ankylosing spondylitis. TCRdb analysed the 5' RACE reads with MiXCR anew, one entry per CDR3 protein. This sample has approximately 190,000 distinct CDR3 sequences, with 10% to 15% found just once. The material sequenced was blood, either unsorted or a sorted T cell fraction (not recorded which). All receptors derive from a female donor with ankylosing spondylitis or in good health (not recorded which). Each CDR3 is given with its conserved first and last residue. D genes are given only for firm matches. The listing skips clone size in some rows; elsewhere it reads once, few, many or a size class.

TRBV20-1,TRBJ2-4,.,.,CSALGEGTDTLADIQYF,TGCAGCGCCCTCGGGGAGGGGACAGACACCCTAGCTGACATTCAGTACTTC
TRBV7-8,TRBJ2-3,few,.,CASSPRLAGDTQYF,TGTGCCAGCAGCCCCCGGCTAGCAGGTGATACGCAGTATTTT
TRBV20-1,TRBJ2-7,many,.,CSAPRGEVHEQYF,TGCAGTGCCCCGAGGGGGGAGGTCCACGAGCAGTACTTC
TRBV15,TRBJ2-3,many,.,CATSSGGGGTDTQYF,TGTGCCACCAGCAGTGGAGGAGGCGGCACAGATACGCAGTATTTT
TRBV29-1,TRBJ2-2,many,.,CSVAGATGELFF,TGCAGCGTTGCGGGTGCCACCGGGGAGCTGTTTTTT
TRBV3-1,TRBJ2-7,many,TRBD2,CASSQPTGGSYEQYF,TGTGCCAGCAGCCAACCAACGGGAGGTAGCTACGAGCAGTACTTC
TRBV5-6,TRBJ2-1,many,TRBD2,CASSTTSGSFHNEQFF,TGTGCCAGCAGCACTACTAGCGGGAGTTTCCACAATGAGCAGTTCTTC
TRBV5-1,TRBJ2-1,many,TRBD2,CASSLPVSSGTDNEQFF,TGCGCCAGCAGCCTTCCTGTTTCAAGCGGGACCGACAATGAGCAGTTCTTC
TRBV20-1,TRBJ2-1,few,TRBD2,CSVLAGWEQFF,TGCAGTGTACTAGCGGGCTGGGAGCAGTTCTTC
TRBV20-1,TRBJ2-7,many,TRBD1,CSASRDRGLREQYF,TGCAGTGCTTCCCGGGACAGGGGACTAAGGGAGCAGTACTTC
TRBV19,TRBJ1-1,many,.,CASTPWNVWNTEAFF,TGTGCCAGTACCCCTTGGAACGTCTGGAACACTGAAGCTTTCTTT
TRBV6-1,TRBJ2-1,.,TRBD1,CASRTGQAYNEQFF,TGTGCCAGCAGGACCGGACAGGCCTACAATGAGCAGTTCTTC
TRBV20-1,TRBJ2-1,.,TRBD2,CSARVASGISSYNEQFF,TGCAGTGCTAGAGTAGCGAGCGGGATAAGCTCCTACAATGAGCAGTTCTTC
TRBV12-3/TRBV12-4,TRBJ2-7,many,TRBD1,CASSPGTGRSKYF,TGTGCCAGCAGTCCCGGGACAGGGCGAAGTAAGTACTTC
TRBV28,TRBJ2-1,.,.,CASSFSALKGGHNEQFF,TGTGCCAGCAGTTTTTCGGCGCTCAAAGGGGGGCACAATGAGCAGTTCTTC
TRBV2,TRBJ2-1,many,TRBD1,CASSQDRVGSYNEQFF,TGTGCCAGCAGTCAGGACAGGGTGGGATCCTACAATGAGCAGTTCTTC
TRBV30,TRBJ1-2,few,TRBD1,CAWRTGPNYGYTF,TGTGCCTGGAGGACAGGGCCTAACTATGGCTACACCTTC
TRBV7-9,TRBJ1-2,many,.,CASSSAGSTNYGYTF,TGTGCCAGCAGCTCAGCAGGGAGTACTAACTATGGCTACACCTTC
TRBV29-1,TRBJ1-2,many,TRBD1,CSVEKLGQGHYGYTF,TGCAGCGTTGAAAAATTGGGACAGGGACACTATGGCTACACCTTC
TRBV3-1,TRBJ2-1,many,.,CASSQVGNEQFF,TGTGCCAGCAGCCAAGTCGGGAATGAGCAGTTCTTC
TRBV5-6,TRBJ2-7,many,.,CASSLAHGQQYF,TGTGCCAGCAGCTTGGCTCATGGACAGCAGTACTTC
TRBV15,TRBJ2-3,many,.,CATSRDRGFTDTQYF,TGTGCCACCAGCAGAGATCGGGGGTTCACAGATACGCAGTATTTT
TRBV6-2/TRBV6-3,TRBJ2-7,many,TRBD1,CASGETGYSYEQYF,TGTGCCAGCGGGGAGACAGGGTATAGCTACGAGCAGTACTTC
TRBV12-3/TRBV12-4,TRBJ2-1,few,.,CASSLGEAGGEQFF,TGTGCCAGCAGTTTAGGAGAGGCTGGGGGTGAGCAGTTCTTC